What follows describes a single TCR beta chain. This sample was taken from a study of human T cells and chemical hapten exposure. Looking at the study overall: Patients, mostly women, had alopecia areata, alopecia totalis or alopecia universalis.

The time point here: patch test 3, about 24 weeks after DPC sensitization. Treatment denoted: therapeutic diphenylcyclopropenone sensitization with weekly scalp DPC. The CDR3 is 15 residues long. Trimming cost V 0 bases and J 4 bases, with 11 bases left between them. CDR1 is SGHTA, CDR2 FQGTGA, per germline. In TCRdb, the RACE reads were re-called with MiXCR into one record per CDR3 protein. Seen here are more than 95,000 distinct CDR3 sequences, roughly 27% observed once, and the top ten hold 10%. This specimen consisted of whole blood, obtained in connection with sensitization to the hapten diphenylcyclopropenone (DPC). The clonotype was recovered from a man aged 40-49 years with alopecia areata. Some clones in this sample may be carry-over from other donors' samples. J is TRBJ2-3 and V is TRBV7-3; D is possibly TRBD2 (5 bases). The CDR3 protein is CASSLTGEQADTQYF. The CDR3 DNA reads TGTGCCAGCAGCTTAACGGGAGAACAAGCAGATACGCAGTATTTT.